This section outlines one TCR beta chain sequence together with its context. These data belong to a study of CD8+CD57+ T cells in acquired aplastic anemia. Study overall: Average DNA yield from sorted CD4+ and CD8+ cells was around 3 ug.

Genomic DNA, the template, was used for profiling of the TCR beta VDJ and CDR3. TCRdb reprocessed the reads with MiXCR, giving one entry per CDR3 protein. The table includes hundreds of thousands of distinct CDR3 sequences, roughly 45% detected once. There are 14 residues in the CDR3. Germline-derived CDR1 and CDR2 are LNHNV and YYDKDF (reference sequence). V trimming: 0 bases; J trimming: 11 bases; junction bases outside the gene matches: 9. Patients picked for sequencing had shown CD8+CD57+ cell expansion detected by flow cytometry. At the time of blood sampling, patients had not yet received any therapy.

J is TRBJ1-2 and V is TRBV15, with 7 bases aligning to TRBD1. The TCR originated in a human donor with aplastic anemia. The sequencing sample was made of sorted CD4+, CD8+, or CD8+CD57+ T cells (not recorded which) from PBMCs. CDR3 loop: CATSRDKSTGRYTF. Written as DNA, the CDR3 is TGTGCCACCAGCAGAGATAAGTCGACAGGGCGGTACACCTTC.